The rows below give T cell receptor beta chains drawn from one sample of a study of radiotherapy plus CTLA-4 blockade in lung cancer. Assay: immunoSEQ multiplex PCR; the TCRdb copy retains only in-frame clones and omits some. Seen here are 75,000 to 80,000 clones, about 88% observed once, and the top ten hold approximately 0.9%. The starting material was peripheral blood, obtained from a patient treated with radiotherapy plus ipilimumab. The source is a human donor with non-small cell lung cancer who had stable disease on radiotherapy plus ipilimumab. The CDR3 runs from the conserved cysteine through the conserved F or W. The order of the fields is clone size, D gene, V gene, J gene, CDR3 DNA, CDR3 protein. The D gene is left open where the match is weak. Size is stated for part of the rows, as once, few or many counts, or as a class when the clone is expanded.

clone size: .; D gene: .; V gene: TRBV30; J gene: TRBJ1-5; CDR3 DNA: TGTGCCTGGAGTGGTACGGGACTGTTAAATCAGCCCCAGCATTTT; CDR3 protein: CAWSGTGLLNQPQHF
clone size: .; D gene: TRBD2; V gene: TRBV27; J gene: TRBJ2-5; CDR3 DNA: TGTGCCAGCAGTACGGGACTAGCGGTGGAGACCCAGTACTTC; CDR3 protein: CASSTGLAVETQYF
clone size: .; D gene: TRBD2; V gene: TRBV7-2; J gene: TRBJ2-5; CDR3 DNA: TGTGCCAGCAGCTCACTGGGACTAGCGGGGGGGGAGACCCAGTACTTC; CDR3 protein: CASSSLGLAGGETQYF
clone size: .; D gene: TRBD2; V gene: TRBV7-6; J gene: TRBJ2-2; CDR3 DNA: TGTGCCAGCAGCTCGACTAGCGGGACTGCCACCGGGGAGCTGTTTTTT; CDR3 protein: CASSSTSGTATGELFF
clone size: .; D gene: .; V gene: TRBV6-5; J gene: TRBJ2-1; CDR3 DNA: TGTGCCAGCAGTTACCTCGGGGCCTACAATGAGCAGTTCTTC; CDR3 protein: CASSYLGAYNEQFF
clone size: .; D gene: .; V gene: TRBV21-1; J gene: TRBJ2-7; CDR3 DNA: TGTGCCAGCAGCAAAGTGCGGGCAGGGGACCACGAGCAGTACTTC; CDR3 protein: CASSKVRAGDHEQYF
clone size: .; D gene: .; V gene: TRBV30; J gene: TRBJ1-3; CDR3 DNA: TGTGCCTGGAACGAGAAGGCCTCTGGAAACACCATATATTTT; CDR3 protein: CAWNEKASGNTIYF
clone size: .; D gene: TRBD1; V gene: TRBV5-4; J gene: TRBJ1-4; CDR3 DNA: TGTGCCAGCAGCACCCGGACAGGGGAGGAGGATGAAAAACTGTTTTTT; CDR3 protein: CASSTRTGEEDEKLFF
clone size: .; D gene: TRBD1; V gene: TRBV19; J gene: TRBJ1-6; CDR3 DNA: TGTGCCAGTTGGGACAGGAGCTCCTATAATTCACCCCTCCACTTT; CDR3 protein: CASWDRSSYNSPLHF
clone size: .; D gene: TRBD2; V gene: TRBV5-4; J gene: TRBJ2-2; CDR3 DNA: TGTGCCAGCTTTAGACAGCGGGAAAACACCGGGGAGCTGTTTTTT; CDR3 protein: CASFRQRENTGELFF
clone size: .; D gene: .; V gene: TRBV29-1; J gene: TRBJ2-1; CDR3 DNA: TGCAGCGGTTTAGGCGGCGTTACCTACAATGAGCAGTTCTTC; CDR3 protein: CSGLGGVTYNEQFF
clone size: .; D gene: .; V gene: TRBV9; J gene: TRBJ1-6; CDR3 DNA: TGTGCCAGCAGCGTAGGGGAACGGAATTCACCCCTCCACTTT; CDR3 protein: CASSVGERNSPLHF
clone size: .; D gene: .; V gene: TRBV10-3; J gene: TRBJ1-2; CDR3 DNA: TGTGCCATCAGTGCGGACGGCGCCTATGGCTACACCTTC; CDR3 protein: CAISADGAYGYTF
clone size: .; D gene: .; V gene: TRBV7-2; J gene: TRBJ1-2; CDR3 DNA: TGTGCCAGCAGCTGGGCGCGAGCTAACTATGGCTACACCTTC; CDR3 protein: CASSWARANYGYTF
clone size: .; D gene: .; V gene: TRBV28; J gene: TRBJ2-7; CDR3 DNA: TGTGCCAGCAGTTTAGTGTTCGGCGGAACCTCCTACGAGCAGTACTTC; CDR3 protein: CASSLVFGGTSYEQYF
clone size: .; D gene: TRBD2; V gene: TRBV10-3; J gene: TRBJ2-3; CDR3 DNA: TGTGCCATGCGGGGGGGTAGTACAGATACGCAGTATTTT; CDR3 protein: CAMRGGSTDTQYF
clone size: .; D gene: .; V gene: TRBV29-1; J gene: TRBJ2-1; CDR3 DNA: TGCAGCGTTGAATGCCGTGACTTGGGGAATGAGCAGTTCTTC; CDR3 protein: CSVECRDLGNEQFF
clone size: .; D gene: .; V gene: TRBV15; J gene: TRBJ2-3; CDR3 DNA: TGTGCCACCAGCGAAACCGGCACAGATACGCAGTATTTT; CDR3 protein: CATSETGTDTQYF
clone size: .; D gene: .; V gene: TRBV7-2; J gene: TRBJ2-1; CDR3 DNA: TGTGCCAGCAGCTTAGGGGGCAGCTACAATGAGCAGTTCTTC; CDR3 protein: CASSLGGSYNEQFF
clone size: .; D gene: .; V gene: TRBV9; J gene: TRBJ1-6; CDR3 DNA: TGTGCCAGCAGCGTAAAGGTCCTCCCGTCCTCACCCCTCCACTTT; CDR3 protein: CASSVKVLPSSPLHF
clone size: .; D gene: TRBD1; V gene: TRBV5-4; J gene: TRBJ1-1; CDR3 DNA: TGTGCCAGCAGCTTTGGCGGGGGACAGGGAGGAACTGAAGCTTTCTTT; CDR3 protein: CASSFGGGQGGTEAFF
clone size: few; D gene: .; V gene: TRBV5-1; J gene: TRBJ2-5; CDR3 DNA: TGCGCCAGCAGCTTGGCGGGGGCCCAAGAGACCCAGTACTTC; CDR3 protein: CASSLAGAQETQYF
clone size: once; D gene: .; V gene: TRBV30; J gene: TRBJ2-2; CDR3 DNA: TGTGCCTGGAAAGGTTCTAACACCGGGGAGCTGTTTTTT; CDR3 protein: CAWKGSNTGELFF
clone size: .; D gene: .; V gene: TRBV30; J gene: TRBJ2-5; CDR3 DNA: TGTGCCTGGAGTGTACAGGCAGGGATGGAGACCCAGTACTTC; CDR3 protein: CAWSVQAGMETQYF
clone size: .; D gene: .; V gene: TRBV6-5; J gene: TRBJ1-1; CDR3 DNA: TGTGCCAGTTCCCTGGGTAGGGGCACTGAAGCTTTCTTT; CDR3 protein: CASSLGRGTEAFF
clone size: .; D gene: .; V gene: TRBV5-4; J gene: TRBJ2-1; CDR3 DNA: TGTGCCAGCAGCTTCTTAGAGTCTGGATCCGATGAGCAGTTCTTC; CDR3 protein: CASSFLESGSDEQFF
clone size: .; D gene: TRBD1; V gene: TRBV25-1; J gene: TRBJ1-4; CDR3 DNA: TGTGCCAGCAGTGTTACAGTGGGAGGGACAGGGGGTGAAAAACTGTTTTTT; CDR3 protein: CASSVTVGGTGGEKLFF
clone size: .; D gene: .; V gene: TRBV7-2; J gene: TRBJ1-1; CDR3 DNA: TGTGCCAGCAGCCCAAGTCGTCTGAACACTGAAGCTTTCTTT; CDR3 protein: CASSPSRLNTEAFF
clone size: .; D gene: .; V gene: TRBV5-1; J gene: TRBJ1-2; CDR3 DNA: TGCGCCAGCAGCCTGGGGGGGAGTGGCTACACCTTC; CDR3 protein: CASSLGGSGYTF
clone size: few; D gene: TRBD2; V gene: TRBV7-2; J gene: TRBJ2-7; CDR3 DNA: TGTGCCAGCAGCTACCGGACTAGCGGGTCGTACGAGCAGTACTTC; CDR3 protein: CASSYRTSGSYEQYF
clone size: .; D gene: .; V gene: TRBV5-4; J gene: TRBJ1-5; CDR3 DNA: TGTGCCAGCAGCTTGTGGGGGCCTAGCAATCAGCCCCAGCATTTT; CDR3 protein: CASSLWGPSNQPQHF
clone size: .; D gene: .; V gene: TRBV5-6; J gene: TRBJ1-1; CDR3 DNA: TGTGCCAGCAGCTTGAGGCAGGGAGCTGTTCTGAACACTGAAGCTTTCTTT; CDR3 protein: CASSLRQGAVLNTEAFF
clone size: .; D gene: .; V gene: TRBV11-2; J gene: TRBJ2-7; CDR3 DNA: TGTGCCAGCAGCTCGACCTACGAGCAGTACTTC; CDR3 protein: CASSSTYEQYF
clone size: .; D gene: .; V gene: TRBV2; J gene: TRBJ1-2; CDR3 DNA: TGTGCCAGCAGTGAAGCGCGGGGGGGTGGCTACACCTTC; CDR3 protein: CASSEARGGGYTF
clone size: .; D gene: .; V gene: TRBV6-4; J gene: TRBJ2-3; CDR3 DNA: TGTGCCAGCAGTTTCGCTATGGCAGATACGCAGTATTTT; CDR3 protein: CASSFAMADTQYF
clone size: .; D gene: .; V gene: TRBV2; J gene: TRBJ1-2; CDR3 DNA: TGTGCCAGTCCTCCCGGCGGGTTCCAGATTCGAATGGGTGGCTACACCTTC; CDR3 protein: CASPPGGFQIRMGGYTF
clone size: .; D gene: .; V gene: TRBV7-9; J gene: TRBJ1-6; CDR3 DNA: TGTGCCAGCAGCAACCCGCCAGGGGCTAATAATTCACCCCTCCACTTT; CDR3 protein: CASSNPPGANNSPLHF
clone size: .; D gene: .; V gene: TRBV5-1; J gene: TRBJ2-3; CDR3 DNA: TGCGCCAGCAGTAGCACAGATACGCAGTATTTT; CDR3 protein: CASSSTDTQYF
clone size: .; D gene: TRBD1; V gene: TRBV28; J gene: TRBJ2-7; CDR3 DNA: TGTGCCAGTAAAGCCCCGGGACAGGGGGCGGTCGAGCAGTACTTC; CDR3 protein: CASKAPGQGAVEQYF
clone size: .; D gene: .; V gene: TRBV18; J gene: TRBJ2-3; CDR3 DNA: TGTGCCAGCTCACCACCGATCGGAGGGGGTACGCAGTATTTT; CDR3 protein: CASSPPIGGGTQYF
clone size: once; D gene: TRBD1; V gene: TRBV19; J gene: TRBJ1-1; CDR3 DNA: TGTGCCAGTAGCCCAAACAGGGGCACTGAAGCTTTCTTT; CDR3 protein: CASSPNRGTEAFF